This TCR beta chain originates from a study of beta chain features in type 1 diabetes (dated by TCRdb to 2016 to 2019). Regarding the study in general: Patients and healthy donors did not differ in mean age, gender distribution, total cell number or subset yield. A total of 107,917,701 sorted cells were examined across all samples, and a strong correlation was observed between cell number per subset and RNA yield. In the study, recently diagnosed type 1 diabetes patients and matched healthy donors were compared on the TCRB repertoires of their sorted circulating CD4+ T cell subsets. Whereas all 28 donors provided naive and central memory subsets, regulatory and stem cell-like memory subsets were isolated from just 8 patients and roughly eight healthy donors. The investigation overall reported the following: Naive, central memory and regulatory TCRB repertoires appeared to be more similar among patients than among healthy donors. HLA sub-analyses involved small numbers of individuals, so any influence of HLA type on TCRB rearrangement remained unresolved. PCR may preferentially amplify shorter templates, but because patient and control samples were amplified and corrected together, any resulting skew would affect both groups equally. In all four CD4+ subsets, TCRB CDR3 length was moderately but significantly shorter in type 1 diabetes patients. Fewer insertions and more nucleotide deletions at VDJ recombination sites were observed in patients with type 1 diabetes, implying thymic rearrangement abnormalities. Because cDNA was sequenced instead of genomic DNA, activated cells with high expression could be over-represented, although the groups did not differ in activation or CD3 levels.

A single peripheral blood draw of 95 to 150 mL on average was collected from each donor into heparinised tubes. A BD FACSAria II was used to sort naive, central memory, regulatory and stem cell-like memory CD4+ T cells with a panel that included CD45RO, CCR7, CD25, CD127, CD95 and CD27. A purity above 98% was achieved for all sorted populations. PBMCs were isolated immediately by Lymphoprep density gradient centrifugation and stained directly without culture. To minimize batch effects, samples were stained and sorted in pairs, one healthy donor with one patient per experiment. On this clone: It lacks a known antigen. One base away there is no much larger clone; base qualities are not given.

The entire amount of isolated RNA was reverse transcribed using the High Capacity cDNA Reverse Transcription Kit, so the sequenced TCRB transcripts were expressed ones. Deep immunoSEQ sequencing was applied to naive, central memory and regulatory T cell samples, giving an average of approximately 4 million total reads per sample. Sorted cells were lysed in RLT buffer, and RNA was extracted using DNase-treated RNeasy Micro or Mini kits according to cell number. To prevent cross-contamination, each cell subset was processed individually, whereas patient and healthy donor samples were processed jointly. The immunoSEQ multiplex PCR was used to amplify TCRB sequences from cDNA, generating 87-bp fragments that spanned the CDR3 region. Amplicons were sequenced on the Illumina HiSeq platform. In the authors' own workflow: Synthetic template baselines were used to correct PCR bias computationally, reads within Hamming distance 2 were collapsed together, and singletons that could not be merged were discarded. Reads were aligned against IMGT to assign V, D and J genes, CDR3 length and insertions or deletions at six rearrangement sites. Clonotype counts were normalized to sorted cell number within each subset before computing true diversity and Gini coefficients with the tcR R package. The overlap coefficient, calculated on TCRB nucleotide sequences, was used to quantify repertoire sharing. As a proxy for the pre-selection repertoire, out-of-frame TCRB sequences from naive cells were analyzed. TCRdb retrieved this table from immuneACCESS and kept in-frame rearrangements only. Not all clones are present; in checked studies, unresolved V genes account for under half, and no reason is known for the remainder. V and J calls and clone size are those listed in that table; D and trimming were worked out from the DNA. Present in this sample are 310,000 or so clones, 9.5% to 12% of which were seen just once. The top ten clones comprise roughly 0.016% of the sample.

The clonotype comes from a woman in her 30s in good health. The specimen sequenced was naive CD4+ T cells from blood. The cell subset or site label for this specimen denotes: true naive CD4+ T cells.

The CDR3 region reads CASSLRTGAPNEQYF. The bases read TGTGCCAGCAGTCTAAGGACAGGAGCTCCAAACGAGCAGTACTTC. Recombination connected TRBV2 to TRBJ2-7, with 7 bases matching TRBD1. Per the germline V gene, SNHLY is the CDR1 and FYNNEI is the CDR2. V trim: 5 bases; J trim: 5 bases; unmatched bases: 12. Its CDR3 holds 15 amino acids, cysteine through phenylalanine. CDR3 DNA is the only sequence kept; it has 45 bases, read in frame from the first base.